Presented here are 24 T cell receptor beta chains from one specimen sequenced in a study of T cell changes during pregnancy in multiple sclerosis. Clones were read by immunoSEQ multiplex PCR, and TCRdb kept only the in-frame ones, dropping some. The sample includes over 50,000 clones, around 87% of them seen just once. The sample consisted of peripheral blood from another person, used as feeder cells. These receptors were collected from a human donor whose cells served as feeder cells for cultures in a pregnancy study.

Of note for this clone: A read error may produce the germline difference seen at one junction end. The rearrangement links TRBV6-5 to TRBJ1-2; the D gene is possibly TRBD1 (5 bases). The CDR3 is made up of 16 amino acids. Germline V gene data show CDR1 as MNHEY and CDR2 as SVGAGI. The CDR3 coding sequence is TGTGCCAGCAGTTACTCGAGCGTTGGGGACGGAGTCGAAGCAAGGTTC. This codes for CASSYSSVGDGVEARF.

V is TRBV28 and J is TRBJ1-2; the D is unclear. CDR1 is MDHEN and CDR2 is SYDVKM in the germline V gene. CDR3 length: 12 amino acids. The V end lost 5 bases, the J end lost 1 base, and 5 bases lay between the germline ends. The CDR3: CASSILNYGYTF. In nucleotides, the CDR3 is TGTGCCAGCAGTATACTTAACTATGGCTACACCTTC.

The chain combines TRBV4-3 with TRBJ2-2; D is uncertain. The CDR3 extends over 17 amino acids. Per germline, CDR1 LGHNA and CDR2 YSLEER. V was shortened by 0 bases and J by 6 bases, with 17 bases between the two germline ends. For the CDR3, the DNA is TGCGCCAGCAGCCAAGATATCGCAGCCGACCTTTCCGGGGAGCTGTTTTTT. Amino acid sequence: CASSQDIAADLSGELFF.

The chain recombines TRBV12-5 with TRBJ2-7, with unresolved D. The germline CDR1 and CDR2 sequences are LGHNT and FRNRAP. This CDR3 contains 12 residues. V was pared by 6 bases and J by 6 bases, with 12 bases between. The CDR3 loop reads CASGLSSPEQYF. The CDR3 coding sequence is TGTGCTAGTGGCCTCTCAAGCCCCGAGCAGTACTTC. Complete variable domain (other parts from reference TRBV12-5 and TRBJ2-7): DARVTQTPRHKVTEMGQEVTMRCQPILGHNTVFWYRQTMMQGLELLAYFRNRAPLDDSGMPKDRFSAEMPDATLATLKIQPSEPRDSAVYFCASGLSSPEQYFGPGTRLTVT.

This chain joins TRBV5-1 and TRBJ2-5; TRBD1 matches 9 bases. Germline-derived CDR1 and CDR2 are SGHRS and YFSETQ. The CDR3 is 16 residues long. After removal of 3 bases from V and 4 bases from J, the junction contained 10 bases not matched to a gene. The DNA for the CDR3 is TGCGCCAGCAGCTCCTTTTTACAGGGGGCGGGAGAGACCCAGTACTTC. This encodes CASSSFLQGAGETQYF.

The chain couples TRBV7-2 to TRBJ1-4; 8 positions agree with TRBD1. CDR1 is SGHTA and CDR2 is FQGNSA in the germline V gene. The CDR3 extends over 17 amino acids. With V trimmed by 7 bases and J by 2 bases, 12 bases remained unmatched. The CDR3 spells CASTDRALGNTNEKLFF. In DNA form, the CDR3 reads TGTGCCAGCACGGACAGGGCGTTAGGAAATACTAATGAAAAACTGTTTTTT.

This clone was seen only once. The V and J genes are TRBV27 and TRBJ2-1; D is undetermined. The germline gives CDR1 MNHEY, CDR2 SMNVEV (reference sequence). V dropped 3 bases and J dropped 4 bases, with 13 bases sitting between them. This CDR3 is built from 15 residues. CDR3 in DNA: TGTGCCAGCAGTTTGACGGATCAAAGGTACAATGAGCAGTTCTTC. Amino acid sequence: CASSLTDQRYNEQFF.

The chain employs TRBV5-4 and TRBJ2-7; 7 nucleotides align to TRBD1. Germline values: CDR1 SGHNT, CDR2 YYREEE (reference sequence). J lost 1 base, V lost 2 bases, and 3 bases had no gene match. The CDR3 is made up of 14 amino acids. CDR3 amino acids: CASSLQGSSYEQYF. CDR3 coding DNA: TGTGCCAGCAGCTTACAGGGGAGTTCCTACGAGCAGTACTTC.

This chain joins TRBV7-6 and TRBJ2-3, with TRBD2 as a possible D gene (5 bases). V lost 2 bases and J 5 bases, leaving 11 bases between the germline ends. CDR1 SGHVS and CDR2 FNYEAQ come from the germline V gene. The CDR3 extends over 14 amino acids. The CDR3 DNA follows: TGTGCCAGCAGCTTACTAGCTGCGGGAGATACGCAGTATTTT. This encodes CASSLLAAGDTQYF.

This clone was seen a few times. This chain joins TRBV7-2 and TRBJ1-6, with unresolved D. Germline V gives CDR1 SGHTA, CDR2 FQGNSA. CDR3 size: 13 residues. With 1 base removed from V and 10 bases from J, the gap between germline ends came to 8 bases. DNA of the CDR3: TGTGCCAGCAGCTTAGAGCAAAACTCACCCCTCCACTTT. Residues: CASSLEQNSPLHF.

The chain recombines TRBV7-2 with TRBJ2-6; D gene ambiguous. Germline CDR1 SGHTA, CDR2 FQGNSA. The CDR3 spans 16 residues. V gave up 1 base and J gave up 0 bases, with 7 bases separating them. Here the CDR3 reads CASSLERRSGANVLTF. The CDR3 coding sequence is TGTGCCAGCAGCTTAGAACGGCGCTCTGGGGCCAACGTCCTGACTTTC.

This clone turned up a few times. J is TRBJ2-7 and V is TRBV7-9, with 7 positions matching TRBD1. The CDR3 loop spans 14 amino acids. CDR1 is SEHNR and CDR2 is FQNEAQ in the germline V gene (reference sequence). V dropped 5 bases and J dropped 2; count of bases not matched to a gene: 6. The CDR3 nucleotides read TGTGCCAGCAGCCTGGGACAGCTTACCTACGAGCAGTACTTC. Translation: CASSLGQLTYEQYF.

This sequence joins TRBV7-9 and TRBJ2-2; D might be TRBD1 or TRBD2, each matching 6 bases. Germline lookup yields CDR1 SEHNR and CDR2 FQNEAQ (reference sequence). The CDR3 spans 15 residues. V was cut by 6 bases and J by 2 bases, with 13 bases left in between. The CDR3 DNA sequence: TGTGCCAGCAGATGGAGGGGGAGCAACACCGGGGAGCTGTTTTTT. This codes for CASRWRGSNTGELFF. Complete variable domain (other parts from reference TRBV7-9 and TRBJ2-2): DTGVSQNPRHKITKRGQNVTFRCDPISEHNRLYWYRQTLGQGPEFLTYFQNEAQLEKSRLLSDRFSAERPKGSFSTLEIQRTEQGDSAMYLCASRWRGSNTGELFFGEGSRLTVL.

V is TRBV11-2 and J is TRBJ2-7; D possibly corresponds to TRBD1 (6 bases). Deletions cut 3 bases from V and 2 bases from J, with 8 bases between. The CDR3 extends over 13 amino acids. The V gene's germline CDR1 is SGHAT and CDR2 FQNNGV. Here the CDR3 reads CASSLTGTYEQYF. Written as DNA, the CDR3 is TGTGCCAGCAGCTTGACAGGCACCTACGAGCAGTACTTC.

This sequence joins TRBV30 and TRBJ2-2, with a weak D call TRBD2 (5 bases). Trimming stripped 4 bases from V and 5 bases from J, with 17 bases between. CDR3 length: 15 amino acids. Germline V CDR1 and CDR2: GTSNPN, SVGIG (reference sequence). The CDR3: CAWKPWSSLTGELFF. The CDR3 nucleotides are TGTGCCTGGAAACCCTGGTCTAGCCTAACCGGGGAGCTGTTTTTT.

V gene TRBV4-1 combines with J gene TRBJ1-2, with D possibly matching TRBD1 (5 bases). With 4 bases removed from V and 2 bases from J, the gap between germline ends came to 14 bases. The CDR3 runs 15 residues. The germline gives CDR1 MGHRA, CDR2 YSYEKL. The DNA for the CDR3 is TGCGCCAGCAGCCCTGGGACTGGGGTCAACTATGGCTACACCTTC. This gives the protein CASSPGTGVNYGYTF.

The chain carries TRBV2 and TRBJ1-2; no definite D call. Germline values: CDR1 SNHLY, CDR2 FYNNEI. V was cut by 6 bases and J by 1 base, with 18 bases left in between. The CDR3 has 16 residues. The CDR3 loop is CASRAGRMTYNYGYTF. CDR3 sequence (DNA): TGTGCCAGCAGGGCTGGACGGATGACCTATAACTATGGCTACACCTTC.

This chain's CDR3 is CASSPPGQGDYGELFF. CDR3 nucleotide sequence: TGTGCCAGCTCACCACCGGGACAGGGGGACTACGGGGAGCTGTTTTTT. The chain is built from TRBV18 and TRBJ2-2, with 11 bases that match TRBD1. The CDR3 loop spans 16 amino acids. V shed 0 bases and J 7 bases; nucleotides not matched to a gene: 4. CDR1 is KGHSH, CDR2 LQKENI, per germline.

The CDR3 is CASSLAGGPNEQFF. CDR3 nucleotides: TGTGCCAGCAGTCTAGCGGGGGGGCCCAATGAGCAGTTCTTC. The chain couples TRBV28 to TRBJ2-1; 12 nucleotides match TRBD2. Germline CDR1 is MDHEN and CDR2 is SYDVKM. The ends lost 5 bases at V and 6 bases at J; junction bases unmatched: 2. This CDR3 has 14 residues.

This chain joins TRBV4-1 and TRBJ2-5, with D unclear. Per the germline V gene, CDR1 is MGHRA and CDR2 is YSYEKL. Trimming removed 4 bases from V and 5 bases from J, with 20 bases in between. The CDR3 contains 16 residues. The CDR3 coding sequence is TGCGCCAGCAGCCCAGTAGGAACCCGCGTGATGGAGACCCAGTACTTC. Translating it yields CASSPVGTRVMETQYF.

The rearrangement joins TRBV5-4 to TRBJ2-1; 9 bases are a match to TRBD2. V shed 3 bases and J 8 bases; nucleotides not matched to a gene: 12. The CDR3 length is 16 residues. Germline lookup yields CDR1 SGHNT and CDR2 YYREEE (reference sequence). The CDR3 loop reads CASSWGGAGGFDEQFF. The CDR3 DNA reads TGTGCCAGCAGCTGGGGGGGAGCGGGAGGTTTCGATGAGCAGTTCTTC.

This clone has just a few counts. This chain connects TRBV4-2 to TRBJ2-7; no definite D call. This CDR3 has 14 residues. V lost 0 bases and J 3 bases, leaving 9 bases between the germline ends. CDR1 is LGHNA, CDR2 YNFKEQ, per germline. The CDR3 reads CASSQEIGIYEQYF. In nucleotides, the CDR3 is TGTGCCAGCAGCCAAGAAATAGGGATCTACGAGCAGTACTTC.

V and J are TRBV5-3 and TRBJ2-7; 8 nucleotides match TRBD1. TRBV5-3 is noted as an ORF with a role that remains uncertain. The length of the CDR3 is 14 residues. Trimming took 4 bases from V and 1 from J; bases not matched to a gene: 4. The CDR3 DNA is TGTGCCAGAAGCCCTCGACAGGGGTCCTACGAGCAGTACTTC. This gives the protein CARSPRQGSYEQYF.

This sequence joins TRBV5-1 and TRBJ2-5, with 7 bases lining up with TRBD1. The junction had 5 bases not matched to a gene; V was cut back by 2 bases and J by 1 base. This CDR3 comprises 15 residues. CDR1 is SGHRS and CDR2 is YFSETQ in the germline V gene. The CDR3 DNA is TGCGCCAGCAGCTTCCAAGACAGGGTCCAAGAGACCCAGTACTTC. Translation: CASSFQDRVQETQYF.